The clone carrying this T cell receptor (beta chain) has a handful of counts. The data belong to a study of T-cell memory formation after mild COVID-19. Study summary: Among the donors, TCR clusters were largely specific to each donor.

Each CDR3 protein is one row after TCRdb ran MiXCR on the 5' RACE reads. The table records 380,000 or so distinct CDR3 sequences, roughly 14% of them present only once. This CDR3 contains 13 residues. The V gene's germline CDR1 is KGHSH and CDR2 LQKENI. V was clipped by 4 bases and J by 1 base, with 7 bases between them. The J gene is TRBJ1-1, the V gene TRBV18; D gene ambiguous. The sequencing sample was made of PBMCs or a T cell subset sorted from them (not recorded which). The sequence was collected from a man younger than 30 who had mild COVID-19 (a few samples of this study predate the infection). Cell type and time point are not known. CDR3 sequence (DNA): TGTGCCAGCTCACTTCCAGAGAACACTGAAGCTTTCTTT. Amino acids: CASSLPENTEAFF.